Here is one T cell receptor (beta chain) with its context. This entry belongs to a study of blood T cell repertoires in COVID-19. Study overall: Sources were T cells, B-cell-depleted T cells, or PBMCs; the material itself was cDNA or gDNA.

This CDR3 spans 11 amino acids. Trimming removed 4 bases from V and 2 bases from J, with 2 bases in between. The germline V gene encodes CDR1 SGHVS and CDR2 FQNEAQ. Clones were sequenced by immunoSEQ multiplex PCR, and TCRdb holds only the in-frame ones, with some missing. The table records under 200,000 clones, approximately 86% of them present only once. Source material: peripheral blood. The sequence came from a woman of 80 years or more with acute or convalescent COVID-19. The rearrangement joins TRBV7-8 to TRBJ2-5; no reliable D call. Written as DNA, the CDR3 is TGTGCCAGCAGCTCTCAAGAGACCCAGTACTTC. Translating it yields CASSSQETQYF.